This TCR beta chain was documented in a study of identical twins. The CDR3 spans 14 residues. CDR1 is ENHRY and CDR2 is SYGVKD in the germline V gene. V was shortened by 6 bases and J by 4 bases, with 15 bases between the two germline ends. TCRdb fed the 5' RACE reads into MiXCR, producing one record per CDR3 protein. The table lists around 1.7 million distinct CDR3 sequences, roughly 35% of them singletons. On this clonotype: Its antigen is not identified.

Overall study results and limits: Among monozygotic twins, out-of-frame TCR alpha sharing exceeded what models predicted. Without tracking the same donors, conclusions rested on cross-sectional statistical analysis.

V is TRBV10-3 and J is TRBJ1-2; tentatively, D is TRBD1 (5 bases). Sequencing used cord blood. The sequence was collected from a newborn girl in good health. CDR3 sequence reads: CAIRGTEGGYGYTF. DNA of the CDR3: TGTGCCATCAGAGGGACGGAGGGCGGCTATGGCTACACCTTC.